This T cell receptor (beta chain) was recorded in a study of spatial heterogeneity in lung cancer. Time point described: sample taken at primary tumor resection. Sequencing covered unsorted whole RNA taken from tumor, nontumor lung or frozen PBMC. The germline gives CDR1 DFQATT, CDR2 SNEGSKA (reference sequence). Trimming removed 3 bases at V and 5 bases at J, with 7 bases between. This CDR3 is built from 11 residues. TCRdb called the 5' RACE reads again in MiXCR, with one record for every CDR3 protein. The data hold about 15,000 distinct CDR3 sequences, with about 7.9% observed a single time. This chain links TRBV20-1 with TRBJ1-1; D not certain. Source: PBMCs, taken at surgery. The sequence derives from a female donor with early-stage non-small cell lung cancer. The CDR3 region has the DNA TGCAGTGCTAGTAGGAGGACTGAAGCTTTCTTT. Translated: CSASRRTEAFF.